Following are 29 T cell receptor beta chains from one sample sequenced in a study of a mutant IDH1 vaccine in newly diagnosed glioma. No antigens are known for them. Time point noted: week 23, last vaccination. Every vaccine dose comprised 300 ug of mutant IDH1 20-mer peptide plus topical imiquimod. Sequencing was performed with immunoSEQ multiplex PCR; in TCRdb, only in-frame clones are kept and a portion is missing. The sample contains 60,000 to 85,000 clones, approximately 85% of which appear only once. Sequences were derived from PBMCs, sampled from a glioma patient whose treatment included an IDH1 peptide vaccine. The source is a woman aged 45-65 years with glioma.

The chain employs TRBV30 and TRBJ1-1; D is perhaps TRBD1 (6 bases). Between the trimmed V and J ends, which lost 3 bases and 1 base, there was a span of 18 bases. This CDR3 region has 16 residues. CDR1 and CDR2 from the germline V gene are GTSNPN and SVGIG (reference sequence). CDR3 DNA sequence: TGTGCCTGGAGGCTCCAACGGGGGCGCGGGAACACTGAAGCTTTCTTT. Translating gives CAWRLQRGRGNTEAFF.

The gene calls are TRBV5-4 and TRBJ2-2; TRBD1 matches at 9 bases. The J segment lost 6 bases and the V segment lost 4 bases, leaving 13 bases of the junction unmatched. Looked up from germline, CDR1 is SGHNT and CDR2 is YYREEE (reference sequence). The CDR3 extends over 17 amino acids. CDR3 region: CASSPGQGRTLSGELFF. The CDR3 coding sequence is TGTGCCAGCAGCCCAGGACAGGGGCGCACCTTGTCCGGGGAGCTGTTTTTT.

The chain employs TRBV28 and TRBJ2-1; no definite D call. The CDR3 extends over 15 amino acids. Germline assignment: CDR1 MDHEN and CDR2 SYDVKM. Between the trimmed V and J ends, which lost 4 bases and 4 bases, there was a span of 14 bases. The CDR3 loop is CASSSPPVRYNEQFF. CDR3 in DNA: TGTGCCAGCAGTTCCCCACCTGTCAGGTACAATGAGCAGTTCTTC.

This clone was seen a few times. The gene calls are TRBV30 and TRBJ1-6; 10 nucleotides line up with TRBD1. CDR3 size: 13 residues. V was clipped by 5 bases and J by 9 bases; unmatched bases: 4. The germline V gene has CDR1 GTSNPN and CDR2 SVGIG (reference sequence). CDR3 nucleotide sequence: TGTGCCTGGCAGACAGGGGGCTCTTCACCCCTCCACTTT. Residues: CAWQTGGSSPLHF.

This clone has only a few counts. The chain joins TRBV28 to TRBJ1-1; weak D call: TRBD1 (6 bases). There are 14 residues in the CDR3. Between the trimmed V and J ends, which lost 6 bases and 1 base, there was a span of 12 bases. Looked up from germline, CDR1 is MDHEN and CDR2 is SYDVKM. The chain's CDR3 is CASRRLDRNTEAFF. Here the CDR3 DNA reads TGTGCCAGCAGGCGATTGGACAGGAACACTGAAGCTTTCTTT. Based on the CDR3 plus reference TRBV28 and TRBJ1-1, the full variable domain is DVKVTQSSRYLVKRTGEKVFLECVQDMDHENMFWYRQDPGLGLRLIYFSYDVKMKEKGDIPEGYSVSREKKERFSLILESASTNQTSMYLCASRRLDRNTEAFFGQGTRLTVV.

This clone has a single count. The CDR3 is CASSESFSDPYNEQFF. The CDR3 DNA reads TGTGCCAGCAGTGAAAGTTTTAGCGACCCCTACAATGAGCAGTTCTTC. The chain employs TRBV6-1 and TRBJ2-1; the D gene is possibly TRBD2 (5 bases). The CDR3 has 16 amino acids. Per the germline V gene, CDR1 is MNHNS and CDR2 is SASEGT. The ends were cut back, 2 bases at V and 2 bases at J, with 13 bases in the middle.

The chain links TRBV30 to TRBJ2-7; 7 bases align to TRBD2. The CDR3 runs 14 residues. J lost 2 bases, V lost 2 bases, and 6 bases had no gene match. Germline V CDR1 and CDR2: GTSNPN, SVGIG (reference sequence). CDR3 bases: TGTGCCTGGAGTCAGTGGGAGGGGACCTACGAGCAGTACTTC. It encodes CAWSQWEGTYEQYF. Supplemented by reference TRBV30 and TRBJ2-7, the full variable domain reads SQTIHQWPATLVQPVGSPLSLECTVEGTSNPNLYWYRQAAGRGLQLLFYSVGIGQISSEVPQNLSASRPQDRQFILSSKKLLLSDSGFYLCAWSQWEGTYEQYFGPGTRLTVT.

This chain uses TRBV4-1 with TRBJ1-5, with 8 bases matching TRBD1. Trimming took 4 bases from V and 2 from J; bases not matched to a gene: 4. Germline lookup yields CDR1 MGHRA and CDR2 YSYEKL. This CDR3 has 15 amino acids. CDR3 loop: CASSRSDRGNQPQHF. CDR3 DNA: TGCGCCAGCAGCCGATCGGACAGGGGCAATCAGCCCCAGCATTTT.

The V gene is TRBV5-6, the J gene TRBJ1-4; D possibly corresponds to TRBD1 (5 bases). Trimming removed 2 bases from V and 3 bases from J, with 14 bases in between. Germline V CDR1 and CDR2: SGHDT, YYEEEE. This CDR3 region has 16 residues. The CDR3 nucleotides are TGTGCCAGCAGCTTTAATCCAGGGCAGGCTAATGAAAAACTGTTTTTT. This translates into CASSFNPGQANEKLFF.

The DNA for the CDR3 is TGTGCCAGCAGCTTTAGTCGAGGGTCCCAAGAGACCCAGTACTTC. This encodes CASSFSRGSQETQYF. This rearrangement joins TRBV11-2 to TRBJ2-5; D is possibly TRBD2 (5 bases). CDR3 length equals 15 residues. V lost 3 bases to trimming and J lost 1 base, with 12 bases between them. Looked up from germline, CDR1 is SGHAT and CDR2 is FQNNGV.

The gene calls are TRBV5-5 and TRBJ2-4; 8 bases line up with TRBD2. The V and J ends lost 3 bases and 0 bases, in that order; junction bases with no gene match: 8. This CDR3 comprises 17 residues. Germline V gene sequence: CDR1 SGHKS, CDR2 YYEKEE (reference sequence). CDR3 in DNA: TGTGCCAGCAGCTCCCGCGCGGGAGGCGGAGCCAAAAACATTCAGTACTTC. Translating gives CASSSRAGGGAKNIQYF.

This clone has only one observation. The chain joins TRBV5-1 to TRBJ1-1; 11 bases agree with TRBD1. The CDR3 extends over 15 amino acids. Trimming removed 4 bases from V and 6 bases from J; junction bases left unmatched: 8. Germline V gene lookup returns CDR1 SGHRS and CDR2 YFSETQ. The CDR3 sequence is CASSQGQGAASEAFF. DNA of the CDR3: TGCGCCAGCAGCCAAGGACAGGGGGCAGCCTCTGAAGCTTTCTTT. The full variable domain, its missing parts supplied by reference TRBV5-1 and TRBJ1-1, is KAGVTQTPRYLIKTRGQQVTLSCSPISGHRSVSWYQQTPGQGLQFLFEYFSETQRNKGNFPGRFSGRQFSNSRSEMNVSTLELGDSALYLCASSQGQGAASEAFFGQGTRLTVV.

Only one count was recorded for this clone. V is TRBV6-5 and J is TRBJ1-6; unclear D gene. This CDR3 is built from 14 residues. V gave up 2 bases and J gave up 10 bases, with 12 bases separating them. The germline CDR1 and CDR2 sequences are MNHEY and SVGAGI. CDR3 nucleotides: TGTGCCAGCAGTTACCCCGGCTCAAGATCACCCCTCCACTTT. Amino acids: CASSYPGSRSPLHF.

The rearrangement joins TRBV28 to TRBJ1-2; 8 bases are shared with TRBD1. Germline CDR1 reads MDHEN; CDR2 reads SYDVKM. Losses at the gene ends were 2 bases for V and 7 bases for J; bases not matched to a gene: 6. The CDR3 sequence is 14 residues long. CDR3: CASSLPTGEGGYTF. CDR3 bases: TGTGCCAGCAGTTTACCGACAGGGGAAGGTGGCTACACCTTC.

This clone appeared once. This rearrangement joins TRBV2 to TRBJ2-1; D call uncertain. Germline V CDR1 and CDR2: SNHLY, FYNNEI. Trimming took 7 bases from V and 2 from J, leaving 9 bases between them. The length of the CDR3 is 13 residues. The CDR3 coding sequence is TGTGCCAGCAATCGATTCACCTACAATGAGCAGTTCTTC. Translation: CASNRFTYNEQFF.

The chain is built from TRBV10-3 and TRBJ2-1, with TRBD2 identical over 12 bases. The CDR3 runs to 15 residues. V shed 6 bases, J shed 7 bases, and the junction held 7 bases outside the gene matches. The germline V gene encodes CDR1 ENHRY and CDR2 SYGVKD. CDR3 coding DNA: TGTGCCATCAGGGTGACTAGCGGGAGAAGTAATGAGCAGTTCTTC. Encoded protein: CAIRVTSGRSNEQFF.

This chain joins TRBV12-5 and TRBJ1-2; D gene uncertain. Trimming pared 0 bases from V and 2 bases from J, leaving 16 bases between. This CDR3 has 17 amino acids. Germline assignment: CDR1 LGHNT and CDR2 FRNRAP. CDR3 sequence: CASGLVPRAGKNYGYTF. In DNA form, the CDR3 reads TGTGCTAGTGGTTTGGTACCTAGGGCTGGTAAGAACTATGGCTACACCTTC.

The chain is built from TRBV14 and TRBJ2-7, with 8 bases matching TRBD1. The germline CDR1 and CDR2 sequences are SGHDN and FVKESK. Germline trimming cut 5 bases from V and 1 base from J; bases unmatched to any gene: 7. The CDR3 has 15 residues. The CDR3 region is CASSIPGTGSYEQYF. The CDR3 DNA reads as TGTGCCAGCAGCATCCCCGGGACAGGATCCTACGAGCAGTACTTC. Full variable domain (outside the CDR3, taken from reference TRBV14 and TRBJ2-7): EAGVTQFPSHSVIEKGQTVTLRCDPISGHDNLYWYRRVMGKEIKFLLHFVKESKQDESGMPNNRFLAERTGGTYSTLKVQPAELEDSGVYFCASSIPGTGSYEQYFGPGTRLTVT.

V gene TRBV10-1 combines with J gene TRBJ2-5, with D possibly matching TRBD2 (6 bases). V shed 2 bases and J shed 5 bases, with 18 bases lying between them. The CDR3 covers 16 residues. The germline V gene encodes CDR1 WNHNN and CDR2 SYGVQD (reference sequence). The CDR3 DNA reads as TGCGCCAGCAGTGAGAGTAGGGCGGGAAGATTGGAGACCCAGTACTTC. It encodes CASSESRAGRLETQYF.

The V gene is TRBV10-1, the J gene TRBJ1-3; D call uncertain. The CDR3 is 14 residues long. The germline V gene encodes CDR1 WNHNN and CDR2 SYGVQD (reference sequence). V gave up 0 bases and J gave up 2 bases, with 5 bases separating them. This chain's CDR3 is CASSESTAGNTIYF. In DNA form, the CDR3 reads TGCGCCAGCAGTGAGTCAACAGCTGGAAACACCATATATTTT.

This clone was counted once. The chain couples TRBV5-4 to TRBJ2-1; 7 bases align to TRBD2. The V segment lost 3 bases and the J segment 4 bases; nucleotides outside the gene matches: 10. Germline V gene lookup returns CDR1 SGHNT and CDR2 YYREEE (reference sequence). CDR3 size: 16 residues. DNA for the CDR3: TGTGCCAGCAGCTCGACCCTAGCGGAGAGATACAATGAGCAGTTCTTC. Protein product: CASSSTLAERYNEQFF.

This rearrangement joins TRBV2 to TRBJ2-5; no reliable D call. Deletions cut 2 bases from V and 7 bases from J, with 11 bases between. This CDR3 region has 13 residues. Germline V gene data show CDR1 as SNHLY and CDR2 as FYNNEI. Here the CDR3 reads CASSEMLLATQYF. CDR3 bases: TGTGCCAGCAGTGAAATGCTATTAGCGACCCAGTACTTC.

This chain connects TRBV11-2 to TRBJ2-1, with a tentative D call TRBD1 (6 bases). Per germline, CDR1 SGHAT and CDR2 FQNNGV. This CDR3 is 16 amino acids long. Trimming took 1 base from V and 2 from J, leaving 12 bases between them. CDR3 nucleotides: TGTGCCAGCAGCTTAGCTACAGGGTTCGCCTACAATGAGCAGTTCTTC. Translation: CASSLATGFAYNEQFF.

The chain combines TRBV6-5 with TRBJ1-4; perhaps TRBD1 as D (5 bases). Germline CDR1 and CDR2: MNHEY and SVGAGI. The V end was cut by 11 bases, the J end by 3 bases, with 13 bases between. The CDR3 has 13 residues. The CDR3 nucleotides are TGTGCCGCCGGACGGGGGTCTAATGAAAAACTGTTTTTT. Translation gives CAAGRGSNEKLFF.

This chain uses TRBV2 with TRBJ1-5; TRBD1 aligns across 8 bases. This CDR3 has 14 amino acids. V was pared by 6 bases and J by 6 bases, with 7 bases of the junction left unmatched. Per germline, CDR1 SNHLY and CDR2 FYNNEI. The CDR3 region has the DNA TGTGCCAGCAGCCAACAGGGGGGGGGTCAGCCCCAGCATTTT. It yields the protein CASSQQGGGQPQHF.

This clone occurred once. The V and J genes are TRBV10-2 and TRBJ2-4, with TRBD2 identical over 8 bases. Germline CDR1 and CDR2: WSHSY and SAAADI. V lost 4 bases and J lost 1; bases outside the gene matches: 3. The CDR3 is made up of 15 amino acids. CDR3 in DNA: TGCGCCAGCAGTGGGACGGGGGGGGCCAAAAACATTCAGTACTTC. It codes for CASSGTGGAKNIQYF.

The V call is TRBV10-3, the J call TRBJ2-7; D remains ambiguous. This CDR3 is 15 amino acids long. V shed 0 bases and J shed 2 bases, with 11 bases lying between them. In germline, CDR1 is ENHRY, CDR2 SYGVKD. The CDR3 reads CAISESASYTYEQYF. The CDR3 region has the DNA TGTGCCATCAGTGAGTCAGCATCCTATACCTACGAGCAGTACTTC.

The genes are TRBV6-6 and TRBJ1-6, with a tentative D call TRBD1 (5 bases). CDR3 length equals 15 residues. Germline assignment: CDR1 MNHNY and CDR2 SVGAGI (reference sequence). Trimming left V 7 bases short and J 0 bases short, with 10 bases between. CDR3 bases: TGTGCCAGCAAGACAGCGAGCTCCTATAATTCACCCCTCCACTTT. Protein: CASKTASSYNSPLHF.

The V call is TRBV14, the J call TRBJ2-7; no clear D gene. V lost 3 bases and J lost 3, with 9 bases in between. This CDR3 is 13 amino acids long. Germline V gene data show CDR1 as SGHDN and CDR2 as FVKESK. The CDR3, as DNA: TGTGCCAGCAGCCACCGCTACCACTACGAGCAGTACTTC. Protein: CASSHRYHYEQYF.